The next 10 T cell receptor beta chains were all read from a single sample in a study of shared clonotypes between healthy human individuals. The naive CD8 population came from CD45RO-negative cells selected for CCR7, without terminally differentiated effector memory CD45RA+ cells. Assay: immunoSEQ multiplex PCR; the TCRdb copy retains only in-frame clones and omits some. This sample has about 2,200,000 clones, with 90% to 95% found just once. Sequenced material: naive CD8+ T cells from PBMCs. These receptors were collected from a man between 18 and 29 years old in good health. Some clones in this sample may be carry-over from other donors' samples.

The count of this clone is one. The chain combines TRBV30 with TRBJ2-3; a possible D gene is TRBD1 (5 bases). Trimming took off 5 bases at V and 0 bases at J, with 12 bases between the two ends. CDR1 is GTSNPN and CDR2 is SVGIG in the germline V gene (reference sequence). The CDR3 consists of 14 residues. The CDR3 spells CAWGARLSTDTQYF. For the CDR3, the DNA is TGTGCCTGGGGGGCGCGGTTGAGCACAGATACGCAGTATTTT.

This chain joins TRBV27 and TRBJ2-5; the D is unclear. There are 14 residues in the CDR3. Germline-derived CDR1 and CDR2 are MNHEY and SMNVEV (reference sequence). Trimming cost V 4 bases and J 1 base, with 10 bases left between them. CDR3 sequence: CASSSKLRQETQYF. CDR3 sequence (DNA): TGTGCCAGCAGTTCCAAACTCCGCCAAGAGACCCAGTACTTC.

The chain couples TRBV11-3 to TRBJ2-6; no clear D. The ends were cut back, 5 bases at V and 4 bases at J, with 6 bases in the middle. This CDR3 contains 13 residues. The germline CDR1 and CDR2 sequences are SGHNT and YENEEA. Here the CDR3 DNA reads TGTGCCAGCAGCGCACGGGGGGCCAACGTCCTGACTTTC. Its protein product is CASSARGANVLTF.

The V and J genes are TRBV9 and TRBJ2-7, with D unresolved. V was clipped by 0 bases and J by 0 bases, with 7 bases between them. From germline, CDR1 is SGDLS and CDR2 YYNGEE. The CDR3 runs 14 residues. DNA for the CDR3: TGTGCCAGCAGCGTAGAAAGGAGCTCCTACGAGCAGTACTTC. Residues: CASSVERSSYEQYF.

The V call is TRBV12-5, the J call TRBJ1-3; 8 bases line up with TRBD1. Trimming cost V 2 bases and J 2 bases; bases outside gene matches: 8. Germline values: CDR1 LGHNT, CDR2 FRNRAP. The CDR3 runs 17 residues. Here the CDR3 reads CASGLLTPTGAGNTIYF. The CDR3 nucleotides are TGTGCTAGTGGTTTGTTAACCCCGACAGGGGCTGGAAACACCATATATTTT.

The rearrangement joins TRBV18 to TRBJ1-5; tentative D call: TRBD1 (6 bases). V lost 3 bases, J lost 7 bases, and 25 bases lay in between. Germline-derived CDR1 and CDR2 are KGHSH and LQKENI. The CDR3 length is 18 residues. CDR3 region: CASSPETVLRGPGQPQHF. DNA of the CDR3: TGTGCCAGCTCACCCGAAACAGTTCTACGGGGGCCGGGACAGCCCCAGCATTTT.

The rearrangement joins TRBV27 to TRBJ1-5; D possibly corresponds to TRBD1 (6 bases). Trimming stripped 5 bases from V and 10 bases from J, with 24 bases between. There are 16 residues in the CDR3. Germline CDR1 MNHEY, CDR2 SMNVEV (reference sequence). CDR3 coding DNA: TGTGCCAGCAGTCCCTCGGCAGGGGCGAATTATTTACCCCAGCATTTT. Translating it yields CASSPSAGANYLPQHF.

The genes are TRBV27 and TRBJ1-2; D is possibly TRBD1 (6 bases). The CDR3 runs to 14 residues. The germline CDR1 and CDR2 sequences are MNHEY and SMNVEV (reference sequence). V lost 0 bases and J 6 bases, leaving 11 bases between the germline ends. The CDR3 region is CASSLSGASDGYTF. In DNA, the CDR3 is TGTGCCAGCAGTTTATCGGGGGCGTCGGATGGCTACACCTTC.

This rearrangement joins TRBV7-8 to TRBJ2-7, with 7 bases lining up with TRBD1. V shed 5 bases and J 1 base; nucleotides not matched to a gene: 5. The CDR3 runs to 14 residues. Germline V gene lookup returns CDR1 SGHVS and CDR2 FQNEAQ. The CDR3: CASSVTDRSYEQYF. The CDR3 coding sequence is TGTGCCAGCAGCGTGACGGACAGGTCCTACGAGCAGTACTTC.

Regarding this clone: Other DNA variants within this sample encode the same CDR3. V gene TRBV19 combines with J gene TRBJ1-1; no firm D call. The V and J ends lost 4 bases and 2 bases respectively, with 5 bases between them. The CDR3 consists of 12 residues. Germline V gives CDR1 LNHDA, CDR2 SQIVND (reference sequence). The CDR3 nucleotides read TGTGCCAGTAGTAGGGGTAACACTGAAGCTTTCTTT. As protein: CASSRGNTEAFF.